Included here is one T cell receptor beta chain sequence, with context. After removal of 4 bases from V and 3 bases from J, the junction contained 13 bases not matched to a gene. This CDR3 is 19 amino acids long. Per germline, CDR1 SGHDN and CDR2 FVKESK. Original processing methods: Researchers report that nucleated cell counts were estimated from reference gene primer amplification. The table came from immunoSEQ multiplex PCR; TCRdb's copy has only in-frame clones and leaves some out. Clone size and the V and J calls come from that table; the DNA yielded D and trimming. The data contain over 85,000 clones, more than 75% of them singletons. This sample was taken from a study of blood T cell repertoires in COVID-19. Overall study context: PBMCs, B-cell-depleted T cells, or T cells provided the cDNA or gDNA that made up the material.

Sequenced sample: peripheral blood. V usage is TRBV14 and J usage is TRBJ2-1; 12 bases are shared with TRBD2. The clonotype was recovered from a human donor in a cohort sampled during active COVID-19. The chain's CDR3 is CASSLQLGTSGLYYNEQFF. DNA for the CDR3: TGTGCCAGCAGCCTCCAGCTCGGGACTAGCGGGTTGTACTACAATGAGCAGTTCTTC.